In its sample, the clone carrying this TCR beta chain was seen a few times. The entry originates in a study of blood T cell repertoires in COVID-19. V lost 4 bases, J lost 2 bases, and 23 bases lay in between. The CDR3 runs 19 residues. In germline, CDR1 is SGHVS, CDR2 FQNEAQ. TCRdb's table, derived via immunoSEQ multiplex PCR, lists solely in-frame clones and lacks some. Counted here are around 30,000 clones, roughly 87% occurring once; the ten biggest clones make up approximately 15%. This TCR was recovered from a woman aged 55-69 years with active COVID-19. Specimen: peripheral blood. The rearrangement uses TRBV7-8 and TRBJ1-4; D is perhaps TRBD1 (6 bases). Written as DNA, the CDR3 is TGTGCCAGCAGCTCAACCGGGTGGGGGCCACAAAGGACTAATGAAAAACTGTTTTTT. Protein: CASSSTGWGPQRTNEKLFF. The whole variable domain, remainder taken from reference TRBV7-8 and TRBJ1-4, is GAGVSQSPRYKVAKRGQDVALRCDPISGHVSLFWYQQALGQGPEFLTYFQNEAQLDKSGLPSDRFFAERPEGSVSTLKIQRTQQEDSAVYLCASSSTGWGPQRTNEKLFFGSGTQLSVL.